What follows is one T cell receptor beta chain and its context. Its antigen remains unknown. Data came from immunoSEQ multiplex PCR; TCRdb stores just in-frame clones and leaves some out. Of about 120,000 clones in the sample, around 90% were seen once. This record belongs to a study of T cell responses to AZD1222 COVID-19 vaccine. Findings and caveats of the study: Donors were largely white British and mainly female; clonal diversity was possibly underestimated. Spike-specific TCR breadth and depth rose after two AZD1222 doses.

The TCR originated in an adult in good health. The material sequenced was peripheral blood, taken on day 0 of AZD1222 vaccination.

In DNA form, the CDR3 reads TGCAGCGTTAGCCCCCGCTCTGGAAACACCATATATTTT. Translating it yields CSVSPRSGNTIYF. J is TRBJ1-3 and V is TRBV29-1; D unclear. This CDR3 region has 13 residues. Per the germline V gene, CDR1 is SQVTM and CDR2 is ANQGSEA. V was shortened by 5 bases and J by 0 bases, with 8 bases between the two germline ends.